This note documents a single TCR beta chain sequence. The target antigen is unknown. The data were taken from a study of T cell responses to AZD1222 COVID-19 vaccine. Study observations and caveats: Females made up more of the donors, who were largely white British, and clonal diversity may have come out too low. Repertoires were obtained only post-peak T cell response.

Germline V gene lookup returns CDR1 SGHDT and CDR2 YYEEEE. The trim removed 2 bases at V and 1 base at J, leaving 8 bases unmatched. The CDR3 covers 17 residues. The assay was immunoSEQ multiplex PCR, and TCRdb's table has in-frame clones only and misses some. The table includes tens of thousands of clones, roughly 85% detected once. The TCR sequence derives from an adult in good health. The chain has TRBV5-6 and TRBJ1-5; the match to TRBD1 covers 8 bases. This sample comprised peripheral blood, obtained on day 0 of AZD1222 vaccination. CDR3 DNA: TGTGCCAGCAGCTTAGGACAGGGAGTGGGGAGCAATCAGCCCCAGCATTTT. Translated, it gives CASSLGQGVGSNQPQHF.